The 25 T cell receptor beta chains given below trace back to one sample, sequenced in a study of T-cell reconstitution after alpha-beta-depleted transplantation in children. The TCRbeta library incorporated unique molecular identifiers. TCRdb passed the PCR reads through MiXCR, listing each CDR3 protein once. This table has about 300,000 distinct CDR3 sequences, 10% appearing once. The sequencing here drew on PBMCs, taken before TCRalphabeta/CD19-depleted stem cell transplant. Every receptor here comes from a boy under two years old with acute myeloid leukemia, due to receive a stem cell transplant.

This clonotype showed up many times. The junction differs from germline at one of its ends, possibly a read error. The chain combines TRBV2 with TRBJ2-2, with TRBD1 as a possible D gene (5 bases). Germline values: CDR1 SNHLY, CDR2 FYNNEI. This CDR3 is built from 12 residues. The DNA of the CDR3 is TGTGCCAGCAGCGAAGGGGTCGGGGAGCTGTTTTTT. It is translated as CASSEGVGELFF.

This clonotype has ten or more counts. The rearrangement links TRBV7-8 to TRBJ1-5; D uncertain. V gave up 5 bases and J gave up 4 bases, with 18 bases separating them. This CDR3 comprises 16 residues. Germline V gene lookup returns CDR1 SGHVS and CDR2 FQNEAQ. CDR3 nucleotide sequence: TGTGCCAGCAGCCCTCAGTGGGTAGTGGGTAATCAGCCCCAGCATTTT. As protein: CASSPQWVVGNQPQHF.

J is TRBJ1-1 and V is TRBV10-3, with D hard to call. Germline CDR1 is ENHRY and CDR2 is SYGVKD. Trimming took off 4 bases at V and 3 bases at J, with 12 bases between the two ends. The CDR3 sequence is 14 residues long. The CDR3 DNA reads as TGTGCCATCAGTGTGGACGAACCGTACACTGAAGCTTTCTTT. This translates into CAISVDEPYTEAFF.

This clonotype has a count of ten or more. V gene TRBV6-5 combines with J gene TRBJ2-1, with TRBD1 identical over 9 bases. The V gene end was trimmed by 2 bases and the J gene end by 4 bases; junction bases not matched to a gene: 0. The germline gives CDR1 MNHEY, CDR2 SVGAGI. The CDR3 sequence is 14 residues long. CDR3 protein: CASSYGQGYNEQFF. Here the CDR3 DNA reads TGTGCCAGCAGTTACGGACAGGGGTACAATGAGCAGTTCTTC.

This clonotype was counted many times. The V and J genes are TRBV7-8 and TRBJ2-6, with D possibly TRBD1 on 5 matching bases. Germline loops: CDR1 SGHVS, CDR2 FQNEAQ. V lost 3 bases to trimming and J lost 0 bases, with 6 bases between them. The CDR3 has 15 residues. The CDR3, as DNA: TGTGCCAGCAGCTTCCAGGGCTCTGGGGCCAACGTCCTGACTTTC. It codes for CASSFQGSGANVLTF.

This clonotype was found many times. The genes are TRBV20-1 and TRBJ1-1, with a possible D match to TRBD1 (5 bases). There are 15 residues in the CDR3. Germline V gives CDR1 DFQATT, CDR2 SNEGSKA (reference sequence). Trimming cost V 3 bases and J 2 bases, with 16 bases left between them. Written as DNA, the CDR3 is TGCAGTGCTAGGAGGCCTATGACAGTTAACACTGAAGCTTTCTTT. It encodes CSARRPMTVNTEAFF.

This clonotype was counted at least ten times. The chain has TRBV6-1 and TRBJ2-1, with D hard to call. Per the germline V gene, CDR1 is MNHNS and CDR2 is SASEGT. The CDR3 is made up of 14 amino acids. V was pared by 6 bases and J by 0 bases, with 9 bases between. CDR3 loop: CASRTGSSYNEQFF. In DNA, the CDR3 is TGTGCCAGCAGGACGGGTAGCTCCTACAATGAGCAGTTCTTC.

This clonotype came up a few times. V usage is TRBV6-5 and J usage is TRBJ2-7; perhaps D is TRBD1 or TRBD2 (5 bases each). Trimming removed 4 bases at V and 0 bases at J, with 10 bases between. The germline CDR1 and CDR2 sequences are MNHEY and SVGAGI. The CDR3 is 14 residues long. Here the CDR3 reads CASSWDGASYEQYF. The CDR3 region has the DNA TGTGCCAGCAGTTGGGACGGTGCCTCCTACGAGCAGTACTTC.

The chain is built from TRBV7-9 and TRBJ2-1; no clear D gene. Between the trimmed V and J ends, which lost 2 bases and 5 bases, there was a span of 16 bases. The CDR3 has 16 residues. Germline V gene sequence: CDR1 SEHNR, CDR2 FQNEAQ (reference sequence). The CDR3 DNA is TGTGCCAGCAGCTTACCGCAAAAACACACACACAATGAGCAGTTCTTC. Translated, it gives CASSLPQKHTHNEQFF.

This clonotype came up many times. V usage is TRBV6-2 or TRBV6-3 and J usage is TRBJ2-1, with no clear D. V dropped 8 bases and J dropped 2 bases, with 10 bases sitting between them. Germline CDR1 is MNHEY and CDR2 is SVGEGT. This CDR3 has 13 amino acids. The CDR3 protein is CASGHGAYNEQFF. CDR3 in DNA: TGTGCCAGCGGTCATGGAGCCTACAATGAGCAGTTCTTC.

This clonotype was recorded many times. The chain is built from TRBV9 and TRBJ1-1; D may be TRBD1 (5 bases). Trimming removed 3 bases from V and 1 base from J, with 7 bases in between. Germline V lookup: CDR1 SGDLS, CDR2 YYNGEE. The CDR3 loop spans 13 amino acids. CDR3 coding DNA: TGTGCCAGCAGCGCGCAGGGGAACACTGAAGCTTTCTTT. Its protein is CASSAQGNTEAFF.

CDR3 protein: CASSSSISYNSPLHF. Written as DNA, the CDR3 is TGTGCCAGCAGTTCGAGCATCTCCTATAATTCACCCCTCCACTTT. The rearrangement links TRBV6-5 to TRBJ1-6, with D hard to call. Trimming took off 4 bases at V and 0 bases at J, with 7 bases between the two ends. The CDR3 has 15 residues. Per the germline V gene, CDR1 is MNHEY and CDR2 is SVGAGI.

This clonotype has at least ten counts. The chain has TRBV12-3 or TRBV12-4 and TRBJ1-5; tentatively, D is TRBD1 (6 bases). This CDR3 comprises 15 residues. Between the trimmed V and J ends, which lost 6 bases and 0 bases, there was a span of 12 bases. The CDR3: CASSSTGYSNQPQHF. For the CDR3, the DNA is TGTGCCAGCAGCTCTACAGGGTATAGCAATCAGCCCCAGCATTTT.

This clonotype was seen more than once but under ten times. The V gene is TRBV9, the J gene TRBJ2-7; 10 nucleotides agree with TRBD1. The CDR3 loop spans 15 amino acids. J lost 2 bases, V lost 4 bases, and 6 bases had no gene match. CDR1 is SGDLS, CDR2 YYNGEE, per germline. The CDR3 DNA sequence: TGTGCCAGCAGCATAGGACAGGGGGTTCCCTACGAGCAGTACTTC. Translation gives CASSIGQGVPYEQYF.

In its sample, this clonotype was seen many times. The chain combines TRBV28 with TRBJ2-4; TRBD1 agrees at 7 bases. This CDR3 has 15 residues. The V gene's germline CDR1 is MDHEN and CDR2 SYDVKM. The J segment lost 2 bases and the V segment lost 4 bases, leaving 5 bases of the junction unmatched. The CDR3 reads CASSSQTGSKNIQYF. DNA for the CDR3: TGTGCCAGCAGTTCCCAGACAGGGTCCAAAAACATTCAGTACTTC. The entire variable domain, with the rest obtained from reference TRBV28 and TRBJ2-4, is as follows: DVKVTQSSRYLVKRTGEKVFLECVQDMDHENMFWYRQDPGLGLRLIYFSYDVKMKEKGDIPEGYSVSREKKERFSLILESASTNQTSMYLCASSSQTGSKNIQYFGAGTRLSVL.

This clonotype showed up many times. This rearrangement joins TRBV3-1 to TRBJ2-3; 9 nucleotides agree with TRBD1. This CDR3 has 14 residues. With V trimmed by 3 bases and J by 6 bases, 4 bases remained unmatched. Germline values: CDR1 LGHDT, CDR2 YNNKEL (reference sequence). CDR3 DNA: TGTGCCAGCAGCCAGGGACAGGGAACGGATACGCAGTATTTT. Translated, it gives CASSQGQGTDTQYF.

This clonotype appeared a single time. Being one base from a much bigger clone, this may be a read error. The CDR3 reads CASRLAEKKNEQYF. In DNA, the CDR3 is TGTGCCAGCCGGCTAGCGGAGAAGAAGAACGAGCAGTACTTC. The J gene is TRBJ2-7, the V gene TRBV7-2, with 7 bases aligning to TRBD2. The CDR3 totals 14 residues. Germline CDR1 SGHTA, CDR2 FQGNSA. The V and J ends lost 8 bases and 5 bases, in that order; junction bases with no gene match: 12.

This clonotype was detected many times. The chain employs TRBV29-1 and TRBJ2-3; D is undetermined. The length of the CDR3 is 16 residues. Trimming stripped 6 bases from V and 1 base from J, with 20 bases between. Germline-derived CDR1 and CDR2 are SQVTM and ANQGSEA. CDR3 DNA: TGCAGCGTAACGACCGTCGGGCGCCGGGGCACAGATACGCAGTATTTT. Translated: CSVTTVGRRGTDTQYF.

This clonotype was counted ten times or more. V gene TRBV4-2 combines with J gene TRBJ2-5, with TRBD2 identical over 8 bases. Trimming took 0 bases from V and 1 from J; bases not matched to a gene: 7. There are 17 residues in the CDR3. CDR1 is LGHNA, CDR2 YNFKEQ, per germline. CDR3 protein: CASSQDKAGEGQETQYF. The DNA for the CDR3 is TGTGCCAGCAGCCAAGATAAAGCGGGGGAAGGCCAAGAGACCCAGTACTTC.

This clonotype occurred many times. The V call is TRBV7-3, the J call TRBJ2-1; D remains unclear. Trimming cost V 2 bases and J 4 bases, with 12 bases left between them. This CDR3 is built from 15 residues. Germline assignment: CDR1 SGHTA and CDR2 FQGTGA. CDR3 protein: CASSLEAAAYNEQFF. In DNA form, the CDR3 reads TGTGCCAGCAGCTTAGAGGCGGCCGCTTACAATGAGCAGTTCTTC.

This clonotype was seen ten or more times. V usage is TRBV5-1 and J usage is TRBJ2-7; D is perhaps TRBD2 (6 bases). Per the germline V gene, CDR1 is SGHRS and CDR2 is YFSETQ. The CDR3 totals 13 residues. Trimming removed 4 bases from V and 5 bases from J, with 13 bases in between. The CDR3 is CASSEGLFHEQYF. The CDR3 region has the DNA TGCGCCAGCAGCGAGGGACTTTTTCACGAGCAGTACTTC.

The chain employs TRBV3-1 and TRBJ2-5; D might be TRBD2 (7 bases). The CDR3 totals 14 residues. V lost 4 bases, J lost 4 bases, and 13 bases lay in between. Germline assignment: CDR1 LGHDT and CDR2 YNNKEL (reference sequence). The CDR3 region is CASSRGGATETQYF. CDR3 in DNA: TGTGCCAGCAGCCGAGGGGGGGCGACAGAGACCCAGTACTTC.

The sample holds many counts of this clonotype. The chain is built from TRBV6-5 and TRBJ1-1; no definite D call. CDR3 length equals 14 residues. V was shortened by 2 bases and J by 1 base, with 8 bases between the two germline ends. The germline V gene encodes CDR1 MNHEY and CDR2 SVGAGI. CDR3 residues: CASSYARGNTEAFF. CDR3 DNA: TGTGCCAGCAGTTACGCCAGAGGGAACACTGAAGCTTTCTTT.

This clonotype was observed at least ten times. This chain links TRBV24-1 with TRBJ2-1; D is undetermined. Trimming removed 6 bases at V and 3 bases at J, with 14 bases between. The CDR3 length is 15 residues. CDR1 is KGHDR, CDR2 SFDVKD, per germline. CDR3 region: CATSTASFFYNEQFF. CDR3 bases: TGTGCCACCAGTACTGCCAGCTTTTTCTACAATGAGCAGTTCTTC.

The V and J genes are TRBV7-8 and TRBJ2-1; D is unclear. This CDR3 is 15 amino acids long. V was pared by 2 bases and J by 2 bases, with 10 bases between. Per germline, CDR1 SGHVS and CDR2 FQNEAQ. CDR3 sequence: CASSLIIAAYNEQFF. The CDR3 nucleotides are TGTGCCAGCAGCTTAATCATTGCGGCCTACAATGAGCAGTTCTTC.